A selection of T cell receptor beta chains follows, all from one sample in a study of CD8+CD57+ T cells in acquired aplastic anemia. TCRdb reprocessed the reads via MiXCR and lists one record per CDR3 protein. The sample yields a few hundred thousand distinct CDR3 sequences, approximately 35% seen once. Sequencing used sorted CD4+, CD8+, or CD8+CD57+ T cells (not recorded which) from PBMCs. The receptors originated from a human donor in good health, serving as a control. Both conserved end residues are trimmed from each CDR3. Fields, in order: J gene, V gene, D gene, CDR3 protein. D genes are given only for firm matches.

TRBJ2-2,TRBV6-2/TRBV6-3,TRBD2,ASSFTSGSTGELF
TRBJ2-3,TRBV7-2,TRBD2,ASSFWTSYTDTQY
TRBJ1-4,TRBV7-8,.,ASSLMREKLF
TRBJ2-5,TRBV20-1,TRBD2,SARGTSGGAETQY
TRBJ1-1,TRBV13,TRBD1,ASSFGRDRNTEAF
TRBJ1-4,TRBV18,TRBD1,ASSPGQGWEEKLF
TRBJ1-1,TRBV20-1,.,SVRPADRMNTEAF
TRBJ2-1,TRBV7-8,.,ASSLVSREQF
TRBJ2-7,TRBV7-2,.,ASSPDRQPADEQY
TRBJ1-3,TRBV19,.,ATSGAGVGNTIY
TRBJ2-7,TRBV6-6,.,ASSYQGSVYEQY
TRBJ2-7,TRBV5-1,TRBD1,ASSPGTGTYEQY
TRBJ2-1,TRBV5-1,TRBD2,ASSLARTSGNEQF
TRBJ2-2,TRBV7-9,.,ASSLVRGRNTGELF
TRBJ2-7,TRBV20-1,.,SAKNSRTYEQY
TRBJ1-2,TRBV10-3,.,AISAQTDEQNLYGYT
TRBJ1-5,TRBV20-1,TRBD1,SARGLLKGARQPQH
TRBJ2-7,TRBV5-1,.,ASCPKGAENFYEQY
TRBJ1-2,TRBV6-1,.,ASRPTAKGRHGYT
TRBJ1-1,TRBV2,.,ASSPTQGHTEAF
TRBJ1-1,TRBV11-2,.,ASSPDWGAELI
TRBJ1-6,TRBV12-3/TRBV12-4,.,ASSSVLNSPLH
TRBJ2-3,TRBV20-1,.,SAREEYTDTQY
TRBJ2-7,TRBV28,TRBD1,ASSTQGAGGGEQY
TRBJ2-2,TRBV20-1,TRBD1,SAREATGAGELF
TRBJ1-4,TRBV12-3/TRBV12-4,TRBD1,ASSRGLSTNEKLF
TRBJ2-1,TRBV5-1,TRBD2,ASSLAGGQGDEQF
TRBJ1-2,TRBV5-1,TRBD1,ASSPGQGRDYT
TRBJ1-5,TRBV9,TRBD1,ASSPDRGDKPQH
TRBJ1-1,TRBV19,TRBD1,ASTKQGHYTEAF
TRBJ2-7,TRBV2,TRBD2,ASSPGARGRISYEQY
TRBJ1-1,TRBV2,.,ASRPTEKDTEAF
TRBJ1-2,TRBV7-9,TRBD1,ASSRRGQGAFYGYT
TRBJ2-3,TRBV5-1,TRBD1,ASSLGTGGDFFTDTQY
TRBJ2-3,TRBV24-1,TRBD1,ATSDQGQGTDTQY
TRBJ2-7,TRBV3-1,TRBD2,ASSPHPLKAGGPYEQY
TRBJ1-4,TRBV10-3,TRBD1,AISSLDRGLEKLF